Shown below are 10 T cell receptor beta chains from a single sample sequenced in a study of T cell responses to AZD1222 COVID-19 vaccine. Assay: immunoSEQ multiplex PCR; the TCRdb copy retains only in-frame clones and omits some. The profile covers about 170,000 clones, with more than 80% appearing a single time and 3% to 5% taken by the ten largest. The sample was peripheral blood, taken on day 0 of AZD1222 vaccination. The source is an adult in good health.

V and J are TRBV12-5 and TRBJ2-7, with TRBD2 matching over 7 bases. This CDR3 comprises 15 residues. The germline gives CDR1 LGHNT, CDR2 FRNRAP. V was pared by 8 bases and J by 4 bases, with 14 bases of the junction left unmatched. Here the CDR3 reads CASSPPVGGPYEQYF. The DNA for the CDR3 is TGTGCTAGTTCCCCCCCGGTGGGAGGGCCTTACGAGCAGTACTTC.

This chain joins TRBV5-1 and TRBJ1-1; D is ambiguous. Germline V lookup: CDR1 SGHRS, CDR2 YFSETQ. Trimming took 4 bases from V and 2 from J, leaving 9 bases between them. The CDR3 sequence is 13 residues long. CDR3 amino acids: CASSLGVNTEAFF. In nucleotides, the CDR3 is TGCGCCAGCAGCCTGGGAGTAAACACTGAAGCTTTCTTT.

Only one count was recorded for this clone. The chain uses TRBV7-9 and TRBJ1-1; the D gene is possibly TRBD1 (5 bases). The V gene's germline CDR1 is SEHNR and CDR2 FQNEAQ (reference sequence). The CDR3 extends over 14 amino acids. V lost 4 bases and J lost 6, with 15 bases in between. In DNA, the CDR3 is TGTGCCAGCAGCTCCCCAGGGTGGTCCGCTGAAGCTTTCTTT. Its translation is CASSSPGWSAEAFF.

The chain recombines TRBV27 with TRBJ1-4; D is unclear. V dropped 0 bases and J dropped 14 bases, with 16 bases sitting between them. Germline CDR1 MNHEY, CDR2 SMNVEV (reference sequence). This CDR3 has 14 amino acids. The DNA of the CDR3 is TGTGCCAGCAGTTTATCGGTCTCCGCGGAAACCCTGTTTTTT. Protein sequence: CASSLSVSAETLFF.

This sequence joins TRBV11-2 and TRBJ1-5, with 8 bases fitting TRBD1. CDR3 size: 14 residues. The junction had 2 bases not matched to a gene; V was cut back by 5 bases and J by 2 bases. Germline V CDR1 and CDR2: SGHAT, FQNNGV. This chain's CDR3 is CASSDRGGNQPQHF. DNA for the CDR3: TGTGCCAGCAGCGACAGGGGTGGCAATCAGCCCCAGCATTTT.

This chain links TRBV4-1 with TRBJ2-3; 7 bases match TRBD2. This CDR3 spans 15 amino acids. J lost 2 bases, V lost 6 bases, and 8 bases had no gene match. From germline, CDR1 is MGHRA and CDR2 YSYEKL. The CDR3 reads CASRRTGGDTDTQYF. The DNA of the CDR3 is TGCGCCAGCAGACGAACGGGAGGAGACACAGATACGCAGTATTTT.

The CDR3 coding sequence is TGTGCCAGCAGCGGCGAAAGGACTGAAGCTTTCTTT. It specifies CASSGERTEAFF. The chain joins TRBV5-5 to TRBJ1-1; D not certain. Germline CDR1 and CDR2: SGHKS and YYEKEE (reference sequence). This CDR3 has 12 amino acids. Trimming cost V 4 bases and J 5 bases, with 9 bases left between them.

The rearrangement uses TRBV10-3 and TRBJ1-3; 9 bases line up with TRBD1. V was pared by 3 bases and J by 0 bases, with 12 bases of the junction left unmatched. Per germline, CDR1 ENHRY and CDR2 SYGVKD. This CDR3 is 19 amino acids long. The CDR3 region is CAISDGRTGVKGSGNTIYF. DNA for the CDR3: TGTGCCATCAGTGATGGAAGGACAGGGGTAAAGGGCTCTGGAAACACCATATATTTT.

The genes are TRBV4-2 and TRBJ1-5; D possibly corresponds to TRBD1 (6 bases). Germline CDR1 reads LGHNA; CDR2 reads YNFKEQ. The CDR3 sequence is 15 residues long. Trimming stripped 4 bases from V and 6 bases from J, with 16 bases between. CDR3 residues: CASSRSGAGVQPQHF. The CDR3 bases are TGTGCCAGCAGCCGATCGGGGGCCGGCGTTCAGCCCCAGCATTTT.

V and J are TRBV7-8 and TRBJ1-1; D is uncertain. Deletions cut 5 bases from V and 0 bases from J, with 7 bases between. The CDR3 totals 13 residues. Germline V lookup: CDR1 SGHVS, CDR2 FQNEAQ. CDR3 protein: CASSTQVNTEAFF. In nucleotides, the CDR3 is TGTGCCAGCAGCACGCAGGTGAACACTGAAGCTTTCTTT.